The 29 T cell receptor beta chains in this list originate from one sample, sequenced in a study of human T cells and chemical hapten exposure. TCRdb analysed the RACE reads with MiXCR anew, one entry per CDR3 protein. The sample lists some 100,000 distinct CDR3 sequences; about a tenth were seen once. Regarding time point: patch test 2, 6 weeks after DPC sensitization. As to treatment: therapeutic diphenylcyclopropenone sensitization with weekly scalp DPC. Here the sequenced sample was whole blood, taken in connection with sensitization to the hapten diphenylcyclopropenone (DPC). Receptor source: a woman aged 40 to 49 with alopecia areata. Some clones in this sample may be carry-over from other donors' samples.

This clonotype appeared many times. The rearrangement uses TRBV11-2 and TRBJ2-5; D ambiguous. V was trimmed by 4 bases and J by 1 base, leaving 4 bases between them. The CDR3 is 12 residues long. Germline CDR1 reads SGHAT; CDR2 reads FQNNGV. This CDR3 reads CASSWAQETQYF. In DNA, the CDR3 is TGTGCCAGCAGCTGGGCCCAAGAGACCCAGTACTTC.

Ten or more counts support this clonotype. The V gene is TRBV9, the J gene TRBJ1-5; D not resolved. The germline V gene encodes CDR1 SGDLS and CDR2 YYNGEE. CDR3 size: 15 residues. V lost 0 bases and J 3 bases, leaving 10 bases between the germline ends. CDR3 protein: CASSVEGGPNQPQHF. CDR3 DNA sequence: TGTGCCAGCAGCGTAGAGGGCGGCCCCAATCAGCCCCAGCATTTT.

This clonotype was counted ten times or more. The chain links TRBV4-2 to TRBJ1-4; D gene uncertain. The CDR3 spans 16 residues. In germline, CDR1 is LGHNA, CDR2 YNFKEQ. The V gene lost 1 base and the J gene lost 0 bases, with 9 bases spanning the gap. CDR3 nucleotides: TGTGCCAGCAGCCAAGCCAGGCAGACAACTAATGAAAAACTGTTTTTT. This codes for CASSQARQTTNEKLFF.

The chain links TRBV7-3 to TRBJ2-3; possibly TRBD1 or TRBD2 for D (5 bases each). The ends were cut back, 6 bases at V and 2 bases at J, with 9 bases in the middle. CDR1 and CDR2 from the germline V gene are SGHTA and FQGTGA. The CDR3 is 13 amino acids. The CDR3 here is CASSSGPTDTQYF. In DNA, the CDR3 is TGTGCCAGCAGTTCGGGACCCACAGATACGCAGTATTTT. The variable domain in full, with the rest retrieved from reference TRBV7-3 and TRBJ2-3, is GAGVSQTPSNKVTEKGKYVELRCDPISGHTALYWYRQSLGQGPEFLIYFQGTGAADDSGLPNDRFFAVRPEGSVSTLKIQRTERGDSAVYLCASSSGPTDTQYFGPGTRLTVL.

This sequence joins TRBV6-6 and TRBJ1-4, with 8 bases that match TRBD1. From germline, CDR1 is MNHNY and CDR2 SVGAGI (reference sequence). Losses at the gene ends were 7 bases for V and 8 bases for J; bases not matched to a gene: 9. The CDR3 sequence is 14 residues long. CDR3 DNA sequence: TGTGCCAGCAAGAGAGACAGGGGCCGGGAAAAACTGTTTTTT. Its translation is CASKRDRGREKLFF.

This clonotype appeared many times. The rearrangement joins TRBV7-3 to TRBJ1-5; no definite D call. The CDR3 totals 16 residues. V dropped 1 base and J dropped 0 bases, with 10 bases sitting between them. CDR1 is SGHTA and CDR2 is FQGTGA in the germline V gene. This CDR3 reads CASSLIPDISNQPQHF. Written as DNA, the CDR3 is TGTGCCAGCAGCTTAATCCCAGACATTAGCAATCAGCCCCAGCATTTT. Complete variable domain (other parts from reference TRBV7-3 and TRBJ1-5): GAGVSQTPSNKVTEKGKYVELRCDPISGHTALYWYRQSLGQGPEFLIYFQGTGAADDSGLPNDRFFAVRPEGSVSTLKIQRTERGDSAVYLCASSLIPDISNQPQHFGDGTRLSIL.

The chain couples TRBV7-6 to TRBJ2-3; 7 bases agree with TRBD2. The CDR3 covers 12 residues. V shed 5 bases and J 5 bases; nucleotides not matched to a gene: 1. CDR1 is SGHVS, CDR2 FNYEAQ, per germline. CDR3 DNA sequence: TGTGCCAGCAGCCCGGGGGGAGATACGCAGTATTTT. It codes for CASSPGGDTQYF.

A few counts support this clonotype. This chain joins TRBV12-3 or TRBV12-4 and TRBJ1-1; D is unresolved. The CDR3 runs to 13 residues. V was cut by 1 base and J by 3 bases, with 6 bases left in between. The CDR3 DNA sequence: TGTGCCAGCAGTTTAGTAGCCCACACTGAAGCTTTCTTT. Its translation: CASSLVAHTEAFF.

The chain is built from TRBV2 and TRBJ2-3, with D maybe TRBD1 (5 bases). CDR1 is SNHLY and CDR2 is FYNNEI in the germline V gene. CDR3 length: 15 amino acids. Trimming stripped 4 bases from V and 4 bases from J, with 15 bases between. CDR3 sequence reads: CASSARPRGSDTQYF. The CDR3 coding sequence is TGTGCCAGCAGTGCCCGGCCAAGGGGCTCAGATACGCAGTATTTT.

The rearrangement uses TRBV6-2 or TRBV6-3 and TRBJ2-5; D not certain. Germline lookup yields CDR1 MNHEY and CDR2 SVGEGT. The germline V and J ends were trimmed by 4 bases and 4 bases, with 13 bases remaining between them. The CDR3 runs to 14 residues. CDR3 nucleotides: TGTGCCAGCAGTTCTCCAATAACGGCAGAGACCCAGTACTTC. Amino acid sequence: CASSSPITAETQYF.

This clonotype was seen many times. V usage is TRBV11-2 and J usage is TRBJ2-3, with 8 nucleotides matching TRBD2. CDR3 size: 16 residues. Germline CDR1 and CDR2: SGHAT and FQNNGV. After removal of 1 base from V and 0 bases from J, the junction contained 3 bases not matched to a gene. CDR3 in amino acids: CASSLGASGSTDTQYF. CDR3 bases: TGTGCCAGCAGCTTAGGGGCTAGCGGGAGCACAGATACGCAGTATTTT.

The genes are TRBV28 and TRBJ2-7; D remains ambiguous. Germline V gene data show CDR1 as MDHEN and CDR2 as SYDVKM. This CDR3 is 12 amino acids long. Trimming pared 2 bases from V and 2 bases from J, leaving 4 bases between. CDR3 loop: CASSLEAYEQYF. The CDR3 nucleotides are TGTGCCAGCAGTTTAGAAGCCTACGAGCAGTACTTC. The variable domain in full, with the rest retrieved from reference TRBV28 and TRBJ2-7, is DVKVTQSSRYLVKRTGEKVFLECVQDMDHENMFWYRQDPGLGLRLIYFSYDVKMKEKGDIPEGYSVSREKKERFSLILESASTNQTSMYLCASSLEAYEQYFGPGTRLTVT.

The CDR3 loop reads CASSLIGRVTDTQYF. CDR3 DNA: TGCGCCAGCAGCTTGATTGGCAGGGTTACAGATACGCAGTATTTT. The J gene is TRBJ2-3, the V gene TRBV5-1; D may be TRBD1 (5 bases). From germline, CDR1 is SGHRS and CDR2 YFSETQ. There are 15 residues in the CDR3. V was trimmed by 1 base and J by 3 bases, leaving 12 bases between them.

The table lists this clonotype with a few counts. This chain uses TRBV20-1 with TRBJ2-2; a possible D gene is TRBD2 (6 bases). The V end was cut by 5 bases, the J end by 5 bases, with 18 bases between. Germline V lookup: CDR1 DFQATT, CDR2 SNEGSKA (reference sequence). The CDR3 extends over 15 amino acids. In DNA, the CDR3 is TGCAGTGCTGGGGCCCCATTAGCGGTAACCGGGGAGCTGTTTTTT. This gives the protein CSAGAPLAVTGELFF.

This clonotype was observed a handful of times. The rearrangement links TRBV6-2 or TRBV6-3 to TRBJ2-1, with unresolved D. The CDR3 has 16 residues. The V end was cut by 2 bases, the J end by 0 bases, with 11 bases between. Germline assignment: CDR1 MNHEY and CDR2 SVGEGT. CDR3 coding DNA: TGTGCCAGCAGTTACCGGGCGGCGAACTCCTACAATGAGCAGTTCTTC. It yields the protein CASSYRAANSYNEQFF.

The CDR3 region is CASRSGRGDRSNQPQHF. In DNA form, the CDR3 reads TGTGCCAGCAGGTCCGGACGGGGTGATCGTAGCAATCAGCCCCAGCATTTT. The rearrangement joins TRBV28 to TRBJ1-5; D is unclear. CDR1 and CDR2 (germline): MDHEN, SYDVKM. This CDR3 region has 17 residues. V lost 6 bases to trimming and J lost 0 bases, with 18 bases between them.

V usage is TRBV29-1 and J usage is TRBJ2-5; 7 nucleotides agree with TRBD1. Germline loops: CDR1 SQVTM, CDR2 ANQGSEA. The CDR3 loop spans 12 amino acids. The junction had 4 bases not matched to a gene; V was cut back by 5 bases and J by 4 bases. This CDR3 reads CSVRQGGETQYF. The CDR3 nucleotides are TGCAGCGTTCGACAGGGTGGAGAGACCCAGTACTTC.

The chain joins TRBV20-1 to TRBJ2-7; D is possibly TRBD2 (6 bases). Germline assignment: CDR1 DFQATT and CDR2 SNEGSKA (reference sequence). This CDR3 contains 15 residues. The CDR3 protein is CSGWSPAGSSYEQYF. DNA for the CDR3: TGCAGCGGCTGGTCCCCAGCGGGCAGCTCCTACGAGCAGTACTTC.

This clonotype was seen a single time. A clone one base away is much larger, so this may be a read error. J is TRBJ2-7 and V is TRBV6-5, with TRBD2 matching 8 bases. J lost 1 base, V lost 5 bases, and 22 bases had no gene match. This CDR3 is built from 20 residues. Germline assignment: CDR1 MNHEY and CDR2 SVGAGI. CDR3: CASSHEKSGRRGGLSYEQYF. DNA of the CDR3: TGTGCCAGCAGTCACGAAAAGAGTGGGCGGCGCGGGGGGCTTTCCTACGAGCAGTACTTC.

V and J are TRBV4-3 and TRBJ2-3; possible D gene TRBD2, 6 bases. With 0 bases removed from V and 4 bases from J, the gap between germline ends came to 14 bases. The CDR3 runs to 16 residues. The germline CDR1 and CDR2 sequences are LGHNA and YSLEER. This CDR3 reads CASSQDGRGAADTQYF. The CDR3 coding sequence is TGCGCCAGCAGCCAAGATGGGCGGGGCGCGGCAGATACGCAGTATTTT.

The sample holds a few counts of this clonotype. V gene TRBV4-3 combines with J gene TRBJ1-5; the D is unclear. Germline V lookup: CDR1 LGHNA, CDR2 YSLEER. This CDR3 has 16 amino acids. V lost 0 bases and J lost 4, with 13 bases in between. For the CDR3, the DNA is TGCGCCAGCAGCCAAGATTTCGGCAGGCCTAATCAGCCCCAGCATTTT. This translates into CASSQDFGRPNQPQHF.

In this sample, this clonotype turned up a few times. This rearrangement joins TRBV3-1 to TRBJ1-4, with D uncertain. There are 13 residues in the CDR3. CDR1 LGHDT and CDR2 YNNKEL come from the germline V gene (reference sequence). V was clipped by 5 bases and J by 7 bases, with 11 bases between them. The CDR3 loop is CASSSALGEKLFF. Written as DNA, the CDR3 is TGTGCCAGCAGCTCCGCTCTCGGTGAAAAACTGTTTTTT.

The chain couples TRBV18 to TRBJ1-1; a weak D match, TRBD1 (6 bases). The CDR3 has 15 amino acids. The V gene lost 6 bases and the J gene lost 1 base, with 15 bases spanning the gap. Germline CDR1 and CDR2: KGHSH and LQKENI. The CDR3 sequence: CASSPRGGQNTEAFF. The CDR3 DNA reads TGTGCCAGCTCCCCCCGGGGGGGCCAGAACACTGAAGCTTTCTTT. Variable domain in full (rest from reference TRBV18 and TRBJ1-1): NAGVMQNPRHLVRRRGQEARLRCSPMKGHSHVYWYRQLPEEGLKFMVYLQKENIIDESGMPKERFSAEFPKEGPSILRIQQVVRGDSAAYFCASSPRGGQNTEAFFGQGTRLTVV.

This clonotype occurred once. This chain uses TRBV29-1 with TRBJ2-5; the D is unclear. The CDR3 is 11 amino acids. The germline V and J ends were trimmed by 8 bases and 4 bases, with 11 bases remaining between them. Germline CDR1 and CDR2: SQVTM and ANQGSEA. CDR3 nucleotide sequence: TGCAGCTCTGGAGTGAGAGAGACCCAGTACTTC. Amino acids: CSSGVRETQYF. Combining the CDR3 with reference TRBV29-1 and TRBJ2-5 gives the whole variable domain SAVISQKPSRDICQRGTSLTIQCQVDSQVTMMFWYRQQPGQSLTLIATANQGSEATYESGFVIDKFPISRPNLTFSTLTVSNMSPEDSSIYLCSSGVRETQYFGPGTRLLVL.

This clonotype was seen many times. V usage is TRBV7-6 and J usage is TRBJ1-4; TRBD1 is a possible D gene (6 bases). The V end was cut by 3 bases, the J end by 7 bases, with 15 bases between. Germline loops: CDR1 SGHVS, CDR2 FNYEAQ. CDR3 size: 15 residues. The CDR3 region is CASSFSGDLGEKLFF. CDR3 nucleotide sequence: TGTGCCAGCAGCTTTTCAGGGGATCTCGGTGAAAAACTGTTTTTT. The entire variable domain, with the rest obtained from reference TRBV7-6 and TRBJ1-4, is as follows: GAGVSQSPRYKVTKRGQDVALRCDPISGHVSLYWYRQALGQGPEFLTYFNYEAQQDKSGLPNDRFSAERPEGSISTLTIQRTEQRDSAMYRCASSFSGDLGEKLFFGSGTQLSVL.

This clonotype was detected ten times or more. The chain employs TRBV7-2 and TRBJ2-7, with D perhaps assigned TRBD1 or TRBD2 (5 bases each). V was cut by 5 bases and J by 0 bases, with 14 bases left in between. Per germline, CDR1 SGHTA and CDR2 FQGNSA. This CDR3 has 15 residues. CDR3 coding DNA: TGTGCCAGCAGCCTGGACCGGGACGGCTCCTACGAGCAGTACTTC. As protein: CASSLDRDGSYEQYF.

This clonotype has a count of ten or more. The J gene is TRBJ1-5, the V gene TRBV12-3 or TRBV12-4, with a weak D call TRBD1 (5 bases). CDR3 size: 14 residues. The ends were cut back, 6 bases at V and 2 bases at J, with 11 bases in the middle. CDR3 loop: CASSPMGGNQPQHF. The DNA of the CDR3 is TGTGCCAGCAGCCCCATGGGGGGCAATCAGCCCCAGCATTTT.

At least ten counts were recorded for this clonotype. The chain couples TRBV3-1 to TRBJ2-2; D call uncertain. With 8 bases removed from V and 4 bases from J, the gap between germline ends came to 2 bases. Germline CDR1 is LGHDT and CDR2 is YNNKEL (reference sequence). The CDR3 has 10 amino acids. The chain's CDR3 is CASGTGELFF. The DNA for the CDR3 is TGTGCCAGCGGCACCGGGGAGCTGTTTTTT.

This clonotype was detected a few times. V is TRBV11-3 and J is TRBJ2-2, with D maybe TRBD1 (6 bases). V was cut by 5 bases and J by 0 bases, with 10 bases left in between. The CDR3 runs to 15 residues. Germline CDR1 reads SGHNT; CDR2 reads YENEEA. CDR3 residues: CASSATGTNTGELFF. The DNA for the CDR3 is TGTGCCAGCAGCGCTACAGGGACGAACACCGGGGAGCTGTTTTTT.